The rows below give T cell receptor beta chains drawn from one sample of a study of CD8 T cells in Susac syndrome. TCRdb called the immunoSEQ multiplex PCR reads again in MiXCR, with one record for every CDR3 protein. In the table there are about 130,000 distinct CDR3 sequences, around 94% of which are singletons. Sequencing used CD8+ T cells from PBMCs. These receptors were collected from a human donor with Susac syndrome. Each CDR3 is given with its conserved first and last residue. Clone size is stated in some rows and not others, as once, few, many or a class when expanded.

abundance: once; j_gene: TRBJ2-1; v_gene: TRBV20-1; CDR3aa: CSARWASGSSYNEQFF
abundance: .; j_gene: TRBJ2-7; v_gene: TRBV4-3; CDR3aa: CASSQDLTGGYEQYF
abundance: .; j_gene: TRBJ2-1; v_gene: TRBV27; CDR3aa: CASSFLASEQFF
abundance: .; j_gene: TRBJ2-3; v_gene: TRBV13; CDR3aa: CASRETGTSGSWDTQYF
abundance: .; j_gene: TRBJ2-1; v_gene: TRBV4-3; CDR3aa: CASSQDPSGRGEQFF
abundance: .; j_gene: TRBJ2-1; v_gene: TRBV9; CDR3aa: CASSPSLAYNEQFF
abundance: .; j_gene: TRBJ2-2; v_gene: TRBV4-2; CDR3aa: CASRPSTGSPGELFF
abundance: .; j_gene: TRBJ2-7; v_gene: TRBV30; CDR3aa: CAWTPGSYEQYF
abundance: .; j_gene: TRBJ2-5; v_gene: TRBV27; CDR3aa: CATVWGGTQYF
abundance: once; j_gene: TRBJ1-1; v_gene: TRBV18; CDR3aa: CASSRHNLAAHTEAFF
abundance: .; j_gene: TRBJ2-6; v_gene: TRBV3-1; CDR3aa: CASSQGQPSGANVLTF
abundance: .; j_gene: TRBJ1-5; v_gene: TRBV7-9; CDR3aa: CASSLGAEAPNQPQHF
abundance: once; j_gene: TRBJ2-7; v_gene: TRBV7-8; CDR3aa: CASSPYDRSGDEQYF
abundance: .; j_gene: TRBJ2-5; v_gene: TRBV6-6; CDR3aa: CASSPTLDRGETQYF
abundance: .; j_gene: TRBJ1-1; v_gene: TRBV2; CDR3aa: CASSELGPNTEAFF
abundance: .; j_gene: TRBJ1-2; v_gene: TRBV9; CDR3aa: CASSASGTENYGYTF
abundance: .; j_gene: TRBJ1-6; v_gene: TRBV28; CDR3aa: CASSLEGFENSPLHF
abundance: .; j_gene: TRBJ1-4; v_gene: TRBV27; CDR3aa: CASSLSWLLDEKLFF
abundance: .; j_gene: TRBJ1-6; v_gene: TRBV11-2; CDR3aa: CASSPTAAPLHF
abundance: .; j_gene: TRBJ2-1; v_gene: TRBV7-3; CDR3aa: CASSSLTSSEQFF
abundance: once; j_gene: TRBJ2-7; v_gene: TRBV7-9; CDR3aa: CASTFGVSPPYEQYF
abundance: .; j_gene: TRBJ2-1; v_gene: TRBV12-3/TRBV12-4; CDR3aa: CASSRSGTSVIF
abundance: .; j_gene: TRBJ2-3; v_gene: TRBV4-1; CDR3aa: CASSPPGASGRADTQYF
abundance: .; j_gene: TRBJ2-3; v_gene: TRBV29-1; CDR3aa: CSVGELAGAADTQYF
abundance: .; j_gene: TRBJ2-7; v_gene: TRBV11-1; CDR3aa: CASSSMGFEQYF
abundance: .; j_gene: TRBJ1-4; v_gene: TRBV3-1; CDR3aa: CASSQFGGFDEKLFF
abundance: .; j_gene: TRBJ2-4; v_gene: TRBV7-9; CDR3aa: CASSLVPGQGAKIKNIQYF
abundance: few; j_gene: TRBJ2-7; v_gene: TRBV30; CDR3aa: CAWSVVGGSEQYF
abundance: .; j_gene: TRBJ2-3; v_gene: TRBV5-1; CDR3aa: CASSPPRDRATDTQYF
abundance: .; j_gene: TRBJ2-3; v_gene: TRBV5-1; CDR3aa: CASSSSGDTQYF
abundance: .; j_gene: TRBJ2-2; v_gene: TRBV7-3; CDR3aa: CASSSTGTGELFF
abundance: .; j_gene: TRBJ2-7; v_gene: TRBV5-6; CDR3aa: CASSLPGPGPGGYEQYF
abundance: .; j_gene: TRBJ2-7; v_gene: TRBV5-6; CDR3aa: CASSLFGQSYEQYF
abundance: .; j_gene: TRBJ1-1; v_gene: TRBV28; CDR3aa: CASSPRETEAFF
abundance: .; j_gene: TRBJ2-5; v_gene: TRBV4-1; CDR3aa: CASSHPVGGGETQYF
abundance: .; j_gene: TRBJ2-7; v_gene: TRBV4-1; CDR3aa: CASSSGTGLNEQYF
abundance: .; j_gene: TRBJ2-1; v_gene: TRBV20-1; CDR3aa: CSASSAGGDYNEQFF
abundance: .; j_gene: TRBJ1-6; v_gene: TRBV7-9; CDR3aa: CASTQATISGSPLHF
abundance: .; j_gene: TRBJ2-7; v_gene: TRBV2; CDR3aa: CASSEYATGFYDEQYF
abundance: .; j_gene: TRBJ2-5; v_gene: TRBV6-2/TRBV6-3; CDR3aa: CASMRGQETQYF
abundance: .; j_gene: TRBJ2-7; v_gene: TRBV20-1; CDR3aa: CSARGPADYEQYF
abundance: .; j_gene: TRBJ2-7; v_gene: TRBV28; CDR3aa: CASSFPLPGTSSYEQYF
abundance: .; j_gene: TRBJ2-7; v_gene: TRBV4-1; CDR3aa: CASSQVGTTSYEQYF
abundance: .; j_gene: TRBJ1-4; v_gene: TRBV5-4; CDR3aa: CASSRETGAREKLFF
abundance: .; j_gene: TRBJ2-5; v_gene: TRBV30; CDR3aa: CAWSALGTTGTQYF